The clone carrying this T cell receptor beta chain was counted once. Its antigen is not known. Time point denoted: newly diagnosed, previously untreated cHL patient sample. Sequencing used immunoSEQ multiplex PCR; TCRdb keeps in-frame clones, though not all of them. The table shows 25,000 to 35,000 clones, with 90% to 95% occurring only once. This record comes from a study of PD-1 blockade in classical Hodgkin lymphoma. Study findings and constraints: Reasons behind the repertoire differences stay unclear, perhaps disease activity or earlier therapy.

V lost 1 base to trimming and J lost 7 bases; unmatched junction nucleotides: 4. The germline CDR1 and CDR2 sequences are LNHNV and YYDKDF (reference sequence). The CDR3 is made up of 15 amino acids. This TCR came from a human donor with classical Hodgkin lymphoma. The genes are TRBV15 and TRBJ2-3, with 11 bases fitting TRBD1. Sequencing input: peripheral blood mononuclear cells (PBMCs). The CDR3 protein is CATSRVGQGGHTQYF. In DNA form, the CDR3 reads TGTGCCACCAGCAGAGTGGGACAGGGGGGTCATACGCAGTATTTT.